This T cell receptor beta chain emerged from a study of T cell responses to AZD1222 COVID-19 vaccine (dated by TCRdb to the early 2020s). Regarding the complete study: Because spike-specific TCR depth and breadth did not differ between the two schedules, AZD1222 recipients who got a second dose at roughly 4 weeks were pooled with those who got a second dose at roughly 12 weeks. TCR sequencing covered over 230 trial participants: about 210 given two doses of AZD1222 and some 25 given two doses of MenACWY control vaccine. Trial participants were enrolled by age into subgroups of 18-55, 56-69 and 70-plus years, and around 150, 28 and 57 TCR-sequenced participants, respectively, were included in these subgroups.

The CDR3 regions of human TCRbeta chains were analyzed by immunosequencing. From the authors' description of their analysis: TCRs in the repertoires were compared against a reference library of SARS-CoV-2-specific TCRs that had been generated with the MIRA antigen-specificity platform. Breadth was defined as the fraction of unique TCRs that were SARS-CoV-2-associated. Depth was defined as the fraction of total T cells that were SARS-CoV-2-associated. Using the MIRA data, every spike-specific TCR was mapped to the spike region that the TCR reacted to and assigned to either a CD4 or a CD8 class. Log10-transformed breadth and depth values were compared by one-way ANOVA with Sidak's multiple comparisons tests. TCRdb took this table from immuneACCESS and kept in-frame rearrangements with V and J called. Such tables lack part of the clones; where checked against another copy, unresolved V genes explain under half of the gap, and the rest is unexplained. V, J and clone size are taken as reported in that table, and D and trimming were inferred from the DNA itself. The sample table lists more than 75,000 clones, roughly 91% of them with a count of one. Of the sample, under 8.5% falls within the top ten clones.

What the work shows at the level of the full study, not this receptor alone: Spike-specific TCR breadth and depth rose significantly after two AZD1222 doses compared with day 0 and with MenACWY recipients. The whole spike protein was spanned by vaccine-associated CD4 TCRs, and dominant responses were seen in regions 160-218 and 743-854. Participants were mostly white British and included more females than males, and it was suggested by the authors that clonal diversity may have been underestimated. No day 14 peak-response samples were available, so repertoires were characterized only after the peak T cell response. Conclusions about previously exposed vaccinees were limited because only six or seven AZD1222 recipients were SARS-CoV-2 seropositive at baseline. Reportedly, almost half of the unique spike-specific TCRs recognized epitopes lying outside the regions that are mutated in the B.1.351 and B.1.1.7 variants. The 56-69-year group was small, and its depth increase did not reach significance, likely because of low power.

The time point label corresponds to: baseline before first vaccination. Vaccinee samples came from UK trials COV001 and COV002, including a single-blind randomized controlled phase 2/3 trial of AZD1222 (ChAdOx1 nCoV-19) in healthy adults. For TCRbeta chain sequencing, PBMC samples were collected from trial participants at day 0 and at day 28 after the second dose. In regard to this clone: There is no known antigen for this receptor. One base away there is no much larger clone; base qualities are not given.

This specimen was peripheral blood, taken on day 0 of AZD1222 vaccination. This receptor was identified in an adult in good health.

The encoded CDR3 is CASSPQTDNYGYTF. At the DNA level, the sequence is TGTGCCAGCAGCCCCCAGACCGATAACTATGGCTACACCTTC. The chain links TRBV3-1 (or the pseudogene TRBV3-2) with TRBJ1-2; the D gene cannot be named for sure. Counted from cysteine to phenylalanine, this CDR3 has 14 amino acids. This entry keeps only the CDR3 DNA: 42 bases, framed from base 1. Trimming takes 4 bases from V and 1 base from J, and the germline ends sit 10 bases apart. Reading the germline V gene (reference sequence) gives CDR1 LGHDT and CDR2 YNNKEL.